This paragraph reports one T cell receptor beta chain. As yet, its antigen is unknown. This entry comes from a study of circulating CD8 cells and anti-PD-1 response in melanoma. Each library started from roughly 15 ng of total RNA using the QIAseq Immune Repertoire TCR panel. Each CDR3 protein gets one entry after TCRdb re-called the reads with MiXCR. The sample has about 480 distinct CDR3 sequences, over 9.5% seen once. Findings and limits, study-wide: Only baseline and M1 samples entered the published repertoire comparisons. No tumor material was available, so peptide assays assessed reactivity. TIGIT repertoires were least diverse, DNEG repertoires most diverse. Most experiments lacked replicates.

Four subsets defined by PD-1 and/or TIGIT were sorted from live CD3+CD8+TCRalphabeta+ cells. Sequenced here: CD8+ T cells from PBMCs, sampled at baseline or after one month of anti-PD-1 therapy (not recorded which). This TCR came from a human donor with melanoma.

CDR3 sequence: CASSYRQGWFF. CDR3 DNA: TGTGCCAGCAGTTACCGACAGGGCTGGTTCTTC. The V gene is TRBV6-2 or TRBV6-3, the J gene TRBJ2-1; 7 nucleotides line up with TRBD1. V dropped 2 bases and J dropped 15; count of bases not matched to a gene: 4. The CDR3 runs to 11 residues. Germline values: CDR1 MNHEY, CDR2 SVGEGT.